The rows below give T cell receptor beta chains drawn from one sample of a study of post-analysis software for immune sequencing data. TCRdb reanalysed the PCR reads using MiXCR and keeps one entry per CDR3 protein. The data contain about 540,000 distinct CDR3 sequences, around a third of them singletons. Sequenced sample: blood. These receptors all come from a girl aged 2-17 years with multiple sclerosis. Each CDR3 is given with its conserved first and last residue.

>TRBV27|TRBJ2-1
CASRPGSYLYNEQFF
>TRBV6-5|TRBJ2-7
CASRSEGLTYEQYF
>TRBV4-2|TRBJ1-2
CASSQLLGTEDLSTF
>TRBV20-1|TRBJ2-3
CSADPGGDTQYF
>TRBV6-5|TRBJ1-6
CASSPQGHNNSPLHF
>TRBV7-8|.
CASSLVGLSSGETQYF
>TRBV29-1|TRBJ2-1
CSVDRDRGLAGEQFF
>TRBV28|TRBJ1-1
CASSPTSRDTEAFF
>TRBV5-1|TRBJ1-4
CASSFQQNEKLFF
>TRBV6-5|TRBJ2-3
CASSYSQLAGGLYF
>TRBV11-2|TRBJ2-7
CASSSTRVEQYF
>TRBV5-1|TRBJ1-2
CAKHRDRGRGYTF
>TRBV5-1|TRBJ2-7
CASSSDGLFYEQYF
>TRBV28|TRBJ1-6
CASFPGLPNSPLHF
>TRBV12-3/TRBV12-4|TRBJ1-6
CASRLPLHF
>TRBV7-2|TRBJ2-1
CASSQGVGPYNEQFF
>TRBV4-1|TRBJ1-6
CASSYPGTGNSPLHF
>TRBV5-6|TRBJ2-2
CASSPGPNTGELFF
>TRBV20-1|TRBJ1-2
CSAVDTTYGYTF
>TRBV4-2|TRBJ2-7
CASSQVDTIEQYF
>TRBV5-1|TRBJ1-1
CASSPKGGMNTEAFF
>TRBV20-1|TRBJ2-5
CSARLRVALGETQYF
>TRBV6-6|TRBJ2-7
CASTERGLSTGDEQYF
>TRBV5-4|.
CASSFQTDPYEQYF
>TRBV5-1|TRBJ2-6
CASSLTPTGSSGANVPTF
>TRBV27|TRBJ2-6
CASSSFSGANVLTF
>TRBV7-6|TRBJ2-5
CASSSASGGEQYF
>TRBV12-3/TRBV12-4|TRBJ1-1
CASGPRDQKREDTEAFF
>TRBV20-1|TRBJ2-4
CSAPNTGDIQYF
>TRBV12-3/TRBV12-4|TRBJ1-2
CASSLMDRAHVGYTF
>TRBV12-3/TRBV12-4|TRBJ2-7
CASSLAGTGDHEQYF
>TRBV11-3|TRBJ1-6
CAGSAGQGSNSPLHF
>TRBV15|TRBJ1-5
CATSRGWGSTGDYSNQPQHF
>TRBV10-3|.
CAISESWGKDEQYF
>TRBV20-1|TRBJ2-1
CSARGLAYNEQFF
>TRBV7-9|TRBJ2-1
CASSFPIGTGEVSINEQFF
>TRBV6-2/TRBV6-3|TRBJ2-1
CASSYPRASNEQFF
>TRBV20-1|TRBJ2-3
CSARDPAGGRDTQYF
>TRBV5-1|TRBJ1-2
CASSSPGPRDGYTF
>TRBV6-5|TRBJ1-2
CAGSPGGAGGYTF
>TRBV11-2|TRBJ2-1
CASELSSYNEQFF
>TRBV7-2|TRBJ2-3
CASSLGGVSTDTQYF
>TRBV15|TRBJ2-3
CATSRDRGTSAMGGHGDTQYF
>TRBV24-1|TRBJ2-5
CATSDPPGGQETQYF
>TRBV5-1|TRBJ2-3
CASQRQPESSTDTQYF
>TRBV4-1|TRBJ2-7
CASSQEVAQGAYEQYF
>TRBV3-1|TRBJ1-1
CASSPTTGALKAFF
>TRBV4-1|TRBJ1-2
CASSLVGSRDGYTF
>TRBV20-1|TRBJ2-2
CSAVRDFRTGELFF
>TRBV12-3/TRBV12-4|TRBJ1-5
CASSLARVGDQPQHF
>TRBV7-9|TRBJ2-3
CASSSQVSTDTQYF
>TRBV7-9|TRBJ2-5
CASSWPGTEQETQYF
>TRBV27|TRBJ2-5
CASSTSGGFIGEQYF
>TRBV20-1|TRBJ2-7
CSWTGTHSYEQYF
>TRBV20-1|TRBJ1-5
CSATGHSIINQPQHF
>TRBV29-1|TRBJ2-3
CSVAPSGTSTDTQYF